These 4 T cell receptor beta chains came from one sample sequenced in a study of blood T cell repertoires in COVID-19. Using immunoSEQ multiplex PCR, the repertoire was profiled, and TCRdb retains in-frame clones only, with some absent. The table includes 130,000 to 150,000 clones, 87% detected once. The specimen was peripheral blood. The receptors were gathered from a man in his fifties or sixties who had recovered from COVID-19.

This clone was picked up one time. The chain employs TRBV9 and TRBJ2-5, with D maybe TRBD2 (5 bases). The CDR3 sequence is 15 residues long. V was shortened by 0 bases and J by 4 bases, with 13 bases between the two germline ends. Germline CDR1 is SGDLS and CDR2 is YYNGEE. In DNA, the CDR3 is TGTGCCAGCAGCGTAGGCGCCTCAGGAGGAGAGACCCAGTACTTC. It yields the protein CASSVGASGGETQYF.

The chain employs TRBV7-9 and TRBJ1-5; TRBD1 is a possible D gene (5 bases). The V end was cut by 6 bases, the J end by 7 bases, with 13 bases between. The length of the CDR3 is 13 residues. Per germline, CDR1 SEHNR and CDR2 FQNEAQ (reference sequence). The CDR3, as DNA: TGTGCCAGCAGTCCCGACAGTATCCAGCCCCAGCATTTT. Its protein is CASSPDSIQPQHF.

CDR3 DNA sequence: TGTGCCAGCAGCCACGACAGTCTCGTTGAAGCTTTCTTT. This sequence encodes CASSHDSLVEAFF. V gene TRBV4-2 combines with J gene TRBJ1-1; weak D call: TRBD1 (5 bases). The V gene lost 3 bases and the J gene lost 7 bases, with 12 bases spanning the gap. CDR3 length: 13 amino acids. CDR1 LGHNA and CDR2 YNFKEQ come from the germline V gene.

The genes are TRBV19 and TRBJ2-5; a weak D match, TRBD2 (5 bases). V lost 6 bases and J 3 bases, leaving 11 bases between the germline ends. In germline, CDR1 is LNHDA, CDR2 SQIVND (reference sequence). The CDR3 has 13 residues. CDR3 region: CASSREPEETQYF. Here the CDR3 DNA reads TGTGCCAGTAGCCGGGAACCGGAAGAGACCCAGTACTTC.